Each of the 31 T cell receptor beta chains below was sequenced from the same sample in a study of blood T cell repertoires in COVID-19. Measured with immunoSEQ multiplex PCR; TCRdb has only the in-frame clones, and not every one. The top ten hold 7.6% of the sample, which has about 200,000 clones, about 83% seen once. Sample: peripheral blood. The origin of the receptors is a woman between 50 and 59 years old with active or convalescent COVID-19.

Here the CDR3 DNA reads TGCAGCGTTGGGGGCAGCTCAACTAACTATGGCTACACCTTC. Translation gives CSVGGSSTNYGYTF. The J gene is TRBJ1-2, the V gene TRBV29-1; possible D gene TRBD1, 5 bases. The length of the CDR3 is 14 residues. Trimming removed 4 bases at V and 0 bases at J, with 12 bases between. From germline, CDR1 is SQVTM and CDR2 ANQGSEA. Using reference TRBV29-1 and TRBJ1-2 for the parts outside the CDR3, the full variable domain is SAVISQKPSRDICQRGTSLTIQCQVDSQVTMMFWYRQQPGQSLTLIATANQGSEATYESGFVIDKFPISRPNLTFSTLTVSNMSPEDSSIYLCSVGGSSTNYGYTFGSGTRLTVV.

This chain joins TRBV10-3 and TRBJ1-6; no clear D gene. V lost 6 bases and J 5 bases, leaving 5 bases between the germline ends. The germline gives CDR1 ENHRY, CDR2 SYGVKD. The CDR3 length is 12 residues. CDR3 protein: CAISRDNSPLHF. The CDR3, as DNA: TGTGCCATCAGCCGTGATAATTCACCCCTCCACTTT.

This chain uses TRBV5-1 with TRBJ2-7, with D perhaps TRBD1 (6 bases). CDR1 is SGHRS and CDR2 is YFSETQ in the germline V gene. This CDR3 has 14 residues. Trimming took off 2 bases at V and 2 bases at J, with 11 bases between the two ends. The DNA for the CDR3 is TGCGCCAGCAGCTTACAGGGAAGGACCTACGAGCAGTACTTC. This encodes CASSLQGRTYEQYF.

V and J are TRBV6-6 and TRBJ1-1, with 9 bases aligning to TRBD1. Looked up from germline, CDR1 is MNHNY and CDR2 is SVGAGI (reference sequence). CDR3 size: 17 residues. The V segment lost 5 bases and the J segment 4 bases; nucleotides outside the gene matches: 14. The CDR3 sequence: CASSPQTGGGFGTEAFF. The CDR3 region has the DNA TGTGCCAGCAGTCCACAGACAGGGGGTGGATTCGGCACTGAAGCTTTCTTT.

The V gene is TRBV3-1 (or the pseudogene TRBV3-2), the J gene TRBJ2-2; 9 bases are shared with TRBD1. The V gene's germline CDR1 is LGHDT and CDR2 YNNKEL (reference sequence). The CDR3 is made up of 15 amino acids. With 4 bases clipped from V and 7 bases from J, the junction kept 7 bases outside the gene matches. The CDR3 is CASSRRTGGHGELFF. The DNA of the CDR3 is TGTGCCAGCAGCCGCCGAACAGGGGGCCACGGGGAGCTGTTTTTT.

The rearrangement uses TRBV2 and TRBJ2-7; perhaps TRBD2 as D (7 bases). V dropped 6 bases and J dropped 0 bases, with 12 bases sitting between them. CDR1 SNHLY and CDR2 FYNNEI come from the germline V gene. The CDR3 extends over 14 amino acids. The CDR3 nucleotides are TGTGCCAGCAGGAGGGGAGGGGGCTCCTACGAGCAGTACTTC. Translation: CASRRGGGSYEQYF.

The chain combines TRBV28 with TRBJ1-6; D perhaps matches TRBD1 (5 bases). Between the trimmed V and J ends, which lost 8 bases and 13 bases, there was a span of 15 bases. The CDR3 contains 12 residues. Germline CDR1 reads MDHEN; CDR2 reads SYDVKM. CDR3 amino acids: CASAGGVRPLHF. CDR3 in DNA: TGTGCCAGCGCTGGAGGGGTGCGGCCCCTCCACTTT.

CDR3 nucleotide sequence: TGTGCCAGCAGTTTCAGGGTCTCGGGCTACACCTTC. Encoded protein: CASSFRVSGYTF. The chain combines TRBV6-5 with TRBJ1-2; a possible D gene is TRBD1 (5 bases). V lost 4 bases and J 8 bases, leaving 11 bases between the germline ends. CDR1 is MNHEY and CDR2 is SVGAGI in the germline V gene. The CDR3 consists of 12 residues.

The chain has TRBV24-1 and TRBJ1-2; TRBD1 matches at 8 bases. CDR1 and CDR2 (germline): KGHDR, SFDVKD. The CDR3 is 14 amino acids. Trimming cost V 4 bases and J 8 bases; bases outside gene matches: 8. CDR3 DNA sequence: TGTGCCACCAGTGAGCCAGGGGGCGCGGGGGGCTACACCTTC. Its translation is CATSEPGGAGGYTF.

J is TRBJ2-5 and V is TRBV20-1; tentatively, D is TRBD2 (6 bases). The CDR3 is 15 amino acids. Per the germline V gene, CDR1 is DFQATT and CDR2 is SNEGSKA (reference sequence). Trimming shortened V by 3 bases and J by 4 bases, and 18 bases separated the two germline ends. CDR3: CSASKEGLGRETQYF. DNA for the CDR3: TGCAGTGCTAGTAAGGAGGGTCTAGGCCGAGAGACCCAGTACTTC.

The chain's CDR3 is CASSWDRMRNTEAFF. CDR3 coding DNA: TGTGCCAGCAGCTGGGACAGGATGCGGAACACTGAAGCTTTCTTT. V usage is TRBV5-8 and J usage is TRBJ1-1; 8 nucleotides match TRBD1. The CDR3 loop spans 15 amino acids. Per germline, CDR1 SGHTS and CDR2 YDEGEE. Unmatched junction bases numbered 5, after V lost 3 bases and J lost 1 base.

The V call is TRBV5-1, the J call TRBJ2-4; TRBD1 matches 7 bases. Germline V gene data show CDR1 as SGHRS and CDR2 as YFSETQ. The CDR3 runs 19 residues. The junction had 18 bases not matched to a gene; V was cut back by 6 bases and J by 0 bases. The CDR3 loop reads CASKQMSGTDPLAKNIQYF. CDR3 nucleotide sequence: TGCGCCAGCAAACAGATGAGTGGGACAGACCCCCTAGCCAAAAACATTCAGTACTTC.

CDR3 sequence reads: CASSSYRGDDEQYF. The CDR3 DNA is TGCGCCAGCAGCTCCTACAGGGGGGACGACGAGCAGTACTTC. This chain links TRBV5-1 with TRBJ2-7, with TRBD1 matching 8 bases. The germline CDR1 and CDR2 sequences are SGHRS and YFSETQ. The CDR3 is 14 residues long. Germline trimming cut 3 bases from V and 5 bases from J; bases unmatched to any gene: 7.

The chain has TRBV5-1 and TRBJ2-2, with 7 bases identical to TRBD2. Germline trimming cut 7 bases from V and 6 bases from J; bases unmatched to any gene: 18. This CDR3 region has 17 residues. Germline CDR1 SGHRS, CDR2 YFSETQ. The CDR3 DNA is TGCGCCAGCGGCGAGGGAAGAGTGGGAGGGCGTTCCGGGGAGCTGTTTTTT. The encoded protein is CASGEGRVGGRSGELFF.

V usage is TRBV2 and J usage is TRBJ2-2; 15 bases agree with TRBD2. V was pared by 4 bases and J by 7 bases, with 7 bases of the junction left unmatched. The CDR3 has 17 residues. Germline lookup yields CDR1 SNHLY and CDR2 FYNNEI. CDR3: CASSGTPGLAGGGELFF. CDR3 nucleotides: TGTGCCAGCAGTGGAACTCCGGGACTAGCGGGGGGCGGGGAGCTGTTTTTT.

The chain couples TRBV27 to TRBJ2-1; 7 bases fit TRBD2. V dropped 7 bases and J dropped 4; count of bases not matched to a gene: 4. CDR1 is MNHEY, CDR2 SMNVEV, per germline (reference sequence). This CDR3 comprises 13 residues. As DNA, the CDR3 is TGTGCCAGCACGGCGGGGGATTACAATGAGCAGTTCTTC. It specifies CASTAGDYNEQFF.

In DNA form, the CDR3 reads TGTGCCAGCAGCGTAGCCACACCATACAATCAGCCCCAGCATTTT. Its protein product is CASSVATPYNQPQHF. This chain connects TRBV9 to TRBJ1-5; D ambiguous. Germline V CDR1 and CDR2: SGDLS, YYNGEE. This CDR3 has 15 amino acids. Deletions cut 0 bases from V and 3 bases from J, with 10 bases between.

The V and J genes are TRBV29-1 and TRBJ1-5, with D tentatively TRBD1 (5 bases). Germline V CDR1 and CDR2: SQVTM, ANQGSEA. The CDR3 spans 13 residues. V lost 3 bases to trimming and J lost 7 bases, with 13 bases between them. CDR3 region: CSVEGGDGQPQHF. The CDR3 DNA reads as TGCAGCGTTGAGGGGGGAGACGGGCAGCCCCAGCATTTT.

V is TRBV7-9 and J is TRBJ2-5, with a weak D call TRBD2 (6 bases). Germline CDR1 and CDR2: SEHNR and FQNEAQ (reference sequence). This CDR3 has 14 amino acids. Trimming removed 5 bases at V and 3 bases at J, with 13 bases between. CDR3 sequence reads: CASSLDWGEETQYF. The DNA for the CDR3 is TGTGCCAGCAGCCTCGACTGGGGGGAAGAGACCCAGTACTTC.

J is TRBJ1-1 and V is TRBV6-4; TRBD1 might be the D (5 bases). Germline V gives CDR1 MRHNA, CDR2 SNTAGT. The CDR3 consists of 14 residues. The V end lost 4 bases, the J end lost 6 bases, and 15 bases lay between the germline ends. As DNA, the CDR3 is TGTGCCAGCAGTGTCAAGGGCGGGGGGGCTGAAGCTTTCTTT. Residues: CASSVKGGGAEAFF.

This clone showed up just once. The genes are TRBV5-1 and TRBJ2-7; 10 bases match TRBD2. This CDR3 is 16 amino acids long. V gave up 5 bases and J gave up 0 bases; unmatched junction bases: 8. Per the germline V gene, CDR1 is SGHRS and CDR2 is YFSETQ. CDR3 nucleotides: TGCGCCAGCAGGAAGCGGGAGGGGTTCAGCTCCTACGAGCAGTACTTC. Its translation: CASRKREGFSSYEQYF.

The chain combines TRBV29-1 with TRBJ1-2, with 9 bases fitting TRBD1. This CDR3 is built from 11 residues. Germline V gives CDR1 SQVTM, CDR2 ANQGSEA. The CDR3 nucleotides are TGCAAAGAACAGGGGGCGAATGGCTACACCTTC. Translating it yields CKEQGANGYTF.

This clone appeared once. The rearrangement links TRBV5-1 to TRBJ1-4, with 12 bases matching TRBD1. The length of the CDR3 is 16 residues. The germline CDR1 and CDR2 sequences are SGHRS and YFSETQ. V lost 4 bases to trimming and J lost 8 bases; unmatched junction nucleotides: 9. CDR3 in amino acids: CASSTLGQGATEKLFF. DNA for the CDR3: TGCGCCAGCAGCACTTTGGGACAGGGGGCAACCGAAAAACTGTTTTTT.

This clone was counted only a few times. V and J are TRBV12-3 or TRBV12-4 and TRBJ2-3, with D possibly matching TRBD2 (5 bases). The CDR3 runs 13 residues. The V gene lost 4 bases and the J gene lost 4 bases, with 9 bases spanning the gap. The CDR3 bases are TGTGCCAGCAGTTCGGGAAGCCCAGATACGCAGTATTTT. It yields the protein CASSSGSPDTQYF.

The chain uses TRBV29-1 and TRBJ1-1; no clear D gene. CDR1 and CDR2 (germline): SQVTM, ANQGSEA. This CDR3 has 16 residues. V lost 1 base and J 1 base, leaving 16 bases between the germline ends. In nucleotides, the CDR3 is TGCAGCGTTGAAGGAGAGGGCAGACGGCCGAACACTGAAGCTTTCTTT. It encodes CSVEGEGRRPNTEAFF.

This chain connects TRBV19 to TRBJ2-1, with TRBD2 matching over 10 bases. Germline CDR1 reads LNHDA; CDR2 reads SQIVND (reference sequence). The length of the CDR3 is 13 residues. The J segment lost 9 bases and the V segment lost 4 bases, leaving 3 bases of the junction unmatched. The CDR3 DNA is TGTGCCAGTAGTACCGCTAGCGGGAGTGAGCAGTTCTTC. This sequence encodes CASSTASGSEQFF.

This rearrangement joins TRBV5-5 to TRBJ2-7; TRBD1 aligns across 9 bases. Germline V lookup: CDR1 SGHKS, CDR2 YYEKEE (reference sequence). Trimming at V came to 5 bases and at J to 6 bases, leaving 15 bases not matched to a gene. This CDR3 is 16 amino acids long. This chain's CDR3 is CASSPRGTGSASEQYF. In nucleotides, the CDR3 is TGTGCCAGCAGTCCGAGAGGGACAGGGTCGGCCAGCGAGCAGTACTTC.

CDR3 protein: CASSLMLAHNEQFF. DNA of the CDR3: TGCGCCAGCAGCTTGATGCTAGCGCACAATGAGCAGTTCTTC. The chain joins TRBV5-1 to TRBJ2-1; possibly TRBD2 for D (6 bases). CDR3 length: 14 amino acids. Germline CDR1 SGHRS, CDR2 YFSETQ. V lost 1 base to trimming and J lost 5 bases, with 10 bases between them.

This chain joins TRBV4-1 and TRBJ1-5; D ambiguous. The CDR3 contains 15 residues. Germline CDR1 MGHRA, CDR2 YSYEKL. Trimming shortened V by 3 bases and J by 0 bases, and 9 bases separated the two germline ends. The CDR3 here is CASSQRLNSNQPQHF. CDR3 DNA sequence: TGCGCCAGCAGCCAGCGGCTGAATAGCAATCAGCCCCAGCATTTT.

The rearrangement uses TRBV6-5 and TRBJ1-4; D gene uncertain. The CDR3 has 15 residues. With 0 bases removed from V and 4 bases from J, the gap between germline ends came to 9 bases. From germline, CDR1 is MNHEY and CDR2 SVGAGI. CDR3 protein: CASSYSERSNEKLFF. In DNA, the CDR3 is TGTGCCAGCAGTTACTCCGAGCGGAGTAATGAAAAACTGTTTTTT.

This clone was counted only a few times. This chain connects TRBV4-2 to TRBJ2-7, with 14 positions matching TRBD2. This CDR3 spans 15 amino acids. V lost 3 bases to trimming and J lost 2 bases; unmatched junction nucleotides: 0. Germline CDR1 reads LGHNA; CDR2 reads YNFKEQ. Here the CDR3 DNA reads TGTGCCAGCAGCCAGGGACTAGCGGGGGCCTACGAGCAGTACTTC. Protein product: CASSQGLAGAYEQYF.